This T cell receptor (beta chain) was documented in a study of OX40 agonist ivuxolimab in advanced cancers. About the study: Patients treated during dose escalation were battling hepatocellular carcinoma, melanoma, renal cell or head and neck cancer. Notes on the study in general: Fewer expanded clones were found on average in CD4+ than in CD8+ T cells.

TCRdb's copy holds only in-frame clones and misses some; the assay was immunoSEQ multiplex PCR. The profile shows some 81,000 clones, more than 75% of them singletons. This clone was picked up one time. The antigen remains unidentified. Autoimmune disease history or systemic immunosuppression barred patients. This CDR3 comprises 16 residues. V was trimmed by 0 bases and J by 7 bases, leaving 14 bases between them. CDR1 SGDLS and CDR2 YYNGEE come from the germline V gene. The material was CD4+ or CD8+ T cells sorted from blood, obtained in a trial of the OX40 agonist ivuxolimab. This TCR was sampled from an adult with an advanced solid tumor such as melanoma, head and neck, liver or kidney cancer. The rearrangement joins TRBV9 to TRBJ1-6; a weak D match, TRBD1 (6 bases). This CDR3 is CASSVGGRQVNSPLHF. The CDR3 coding sequence is TGTGCCAGCAGCGTAGGAGGTCGACAGGTGAATTCACCCCTCCACTTT.